This T cell receptor beta chain is from a study of T cells in tuberculosis. As for the study in general: The T cells targeted glucose monomycolate, a mycobacterial lipid, via CD1B.

The assay was immunoSEQ multiplex PCR, and TCRdb's table has in-frame clones only and misses some. The repertoire holds 35,000 to 45,000 clones, with roughly 94% as singletons. Comments on this clone: The same CDR3 is also encoded by other DNA sequences in this sample.

This CDR3 is 15 amino acids long. V dropped 6 bases and J dropped 4 bases, with 16 bases sitting between them. Per the germline V gene, CDR1 is MNHEY and CDR2 is SVGAGI. This clonotype was obtained from a donor aged 10-30 years with latent tuberculosis or without tuberculosis infection. Some clones in this sample may be carry-over from other donors' samples. Sequencing used PBMCs. The chain carries TRBV6-5 and TRBJ2-1, with a possible D match to TRBD2 (6 bases). CDR3 nucleotides: TGTGCCAGCAGCCGGGGGTCCGGTCTATACAATGAGCAGTTCTTC. Translation gives CASSRGSGLYNEQFF.